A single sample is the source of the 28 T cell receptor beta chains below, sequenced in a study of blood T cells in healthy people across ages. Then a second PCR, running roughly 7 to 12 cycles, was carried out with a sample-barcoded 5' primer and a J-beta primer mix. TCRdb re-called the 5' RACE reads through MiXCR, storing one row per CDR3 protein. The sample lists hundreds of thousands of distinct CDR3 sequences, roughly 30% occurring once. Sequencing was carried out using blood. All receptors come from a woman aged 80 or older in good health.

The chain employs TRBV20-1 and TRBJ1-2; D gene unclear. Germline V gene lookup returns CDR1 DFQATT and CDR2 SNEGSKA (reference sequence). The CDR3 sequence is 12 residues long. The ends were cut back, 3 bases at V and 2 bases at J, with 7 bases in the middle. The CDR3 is CSASVGNYGYTF. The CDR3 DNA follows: TGCAGTGCTAGTGTGGGAAACTATGGCTACACCTTC.

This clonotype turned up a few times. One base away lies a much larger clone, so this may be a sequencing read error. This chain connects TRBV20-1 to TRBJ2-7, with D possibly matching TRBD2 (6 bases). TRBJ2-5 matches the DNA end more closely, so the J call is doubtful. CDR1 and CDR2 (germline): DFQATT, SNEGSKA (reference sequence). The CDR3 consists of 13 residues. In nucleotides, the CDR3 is TGCAGTGCTTGGGGGGACCCCGGGGCGACCCAGTACTTC. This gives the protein CSAWGDPGATQYF.

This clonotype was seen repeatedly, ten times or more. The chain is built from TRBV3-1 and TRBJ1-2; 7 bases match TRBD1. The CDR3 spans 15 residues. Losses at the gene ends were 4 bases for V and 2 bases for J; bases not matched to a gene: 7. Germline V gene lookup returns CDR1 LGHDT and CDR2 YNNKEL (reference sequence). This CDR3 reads CASSPYRDSNYGYTF. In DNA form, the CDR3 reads TGTGCCAGCAGCCCATACCGGGACAGCAACTATGGCTACACCTTC.

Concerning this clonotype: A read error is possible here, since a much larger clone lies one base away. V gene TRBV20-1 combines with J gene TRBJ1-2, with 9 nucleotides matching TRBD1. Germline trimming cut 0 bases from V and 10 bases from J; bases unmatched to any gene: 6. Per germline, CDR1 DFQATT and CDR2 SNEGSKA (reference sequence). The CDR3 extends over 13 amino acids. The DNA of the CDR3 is TGCAGTGCTAGAGAGGGGACAGGGAACGACTACACCTTC. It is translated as CSAREGTGNDYTF.

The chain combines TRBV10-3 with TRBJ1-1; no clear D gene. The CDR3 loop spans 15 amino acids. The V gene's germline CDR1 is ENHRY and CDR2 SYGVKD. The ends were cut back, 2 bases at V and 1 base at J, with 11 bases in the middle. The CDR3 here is CAISEGLVGNTEAFF. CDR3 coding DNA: TGTGCCATCAGTGAGGGACTGGTGGGGAACACTGAAGCTTTCTTT.

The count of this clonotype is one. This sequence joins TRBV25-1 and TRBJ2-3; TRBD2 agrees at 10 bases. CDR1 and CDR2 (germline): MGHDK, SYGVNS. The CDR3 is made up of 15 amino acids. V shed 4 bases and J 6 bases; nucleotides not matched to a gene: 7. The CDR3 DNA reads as TGTGCCAGCAGTGGCAGCGGGAGGGAGCTTGATACGCAGTATTTT. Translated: CASSGSGRELDTQYF.

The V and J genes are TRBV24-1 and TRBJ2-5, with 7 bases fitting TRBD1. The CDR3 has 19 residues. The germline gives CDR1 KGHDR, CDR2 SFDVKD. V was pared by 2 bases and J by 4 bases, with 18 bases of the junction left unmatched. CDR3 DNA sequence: TGTGCCACCAGTGATTCTCAAAAAATAGACAGGGCAGGTTCAGAGACCCAGTACTTC. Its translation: CATSDSQKIDRAGSETQYF.

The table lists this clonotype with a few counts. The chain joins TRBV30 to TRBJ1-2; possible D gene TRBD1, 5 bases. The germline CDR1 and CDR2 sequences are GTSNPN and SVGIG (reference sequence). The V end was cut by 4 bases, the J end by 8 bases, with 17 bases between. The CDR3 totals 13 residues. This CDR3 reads CAWTPGQYGGYTF. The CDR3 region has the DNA TGTGCCTGGACCCCGGGGCAGTACGGGGGCTACACCTTC. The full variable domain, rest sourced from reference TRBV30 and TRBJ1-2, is SQTIHQWPATLVQPVGSPLSLECTVEGTSNPNLYWYRQAAGRGLQLLFYSVGIGQISSEVPQNLSASRPQDRQFILSSKKLLLSDSGFYLCAWTPGQYGGYTFGSGTRLTVV.

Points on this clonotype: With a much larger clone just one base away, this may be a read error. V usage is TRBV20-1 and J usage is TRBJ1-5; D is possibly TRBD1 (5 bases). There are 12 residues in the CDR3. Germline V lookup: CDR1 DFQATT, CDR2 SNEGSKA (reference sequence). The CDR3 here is CSGGDSDQPQHF. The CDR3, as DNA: TGCAGTGGGGGGGATAGCGATCAGCCCCAGCATTTT.

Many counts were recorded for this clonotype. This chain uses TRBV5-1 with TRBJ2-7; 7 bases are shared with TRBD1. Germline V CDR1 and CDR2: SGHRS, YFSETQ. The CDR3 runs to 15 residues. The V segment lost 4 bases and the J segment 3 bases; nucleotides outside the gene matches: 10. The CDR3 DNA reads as TGCGCCAGCAGCAAGAAAGGGGGCACCAGCTACGAGCAGTACTTC. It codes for CASSKKGGTSYEQYF.

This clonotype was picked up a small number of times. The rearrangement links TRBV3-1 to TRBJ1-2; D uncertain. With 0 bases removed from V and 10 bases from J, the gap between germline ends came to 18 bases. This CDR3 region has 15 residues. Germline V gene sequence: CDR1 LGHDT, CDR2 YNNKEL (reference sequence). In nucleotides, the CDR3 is TGTGCCAGCAGCCAAGATCCAGGAGGAAGCCGGGACTACACCTTC. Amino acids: CASSQDPGGSRDYTF.

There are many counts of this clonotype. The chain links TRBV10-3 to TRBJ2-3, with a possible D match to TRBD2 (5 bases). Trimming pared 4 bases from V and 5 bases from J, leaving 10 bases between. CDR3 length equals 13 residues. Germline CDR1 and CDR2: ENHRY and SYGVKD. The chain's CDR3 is CAISGTYGDTQYF. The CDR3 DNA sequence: TGTGCCATCAGTGGGACTTATGGAGATACGCAGTATTTT.

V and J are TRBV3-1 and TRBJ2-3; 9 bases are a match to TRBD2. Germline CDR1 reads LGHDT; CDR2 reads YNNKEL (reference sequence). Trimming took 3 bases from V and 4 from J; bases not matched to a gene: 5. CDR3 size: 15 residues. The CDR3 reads CASSQAGGRADTQYF. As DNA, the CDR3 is TGTGCCAGCAGCCAGGCGGGGGGGCGGGCAGATACGCAGTATTTT.

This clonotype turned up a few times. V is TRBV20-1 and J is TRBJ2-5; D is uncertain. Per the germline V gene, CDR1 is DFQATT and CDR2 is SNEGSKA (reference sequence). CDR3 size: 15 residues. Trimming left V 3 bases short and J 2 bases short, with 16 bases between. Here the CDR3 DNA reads TGCAGTGCTAGGCACCGTGAGGCGGAACAAGAGACCCAGTACTTC. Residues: CSARHREAEQETQYF.

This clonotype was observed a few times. The CDR3 DNA sequence: TGTGCCAGCAGTTTTTACCCGGTCACCACCGGGGAGCTGTTTTTT. This gives the protein CASSFYPVTTGELFF. The chain is built from TRBV27 and TRBJ2-2; no clear D. The V end lost 3 bases, the J end lost 4 bases, and 12 bases lay between the germline ends. The CDR3 has 15 amino acids. The germline V gene has CDR1 MNHEY and CDR2 SMNVEV (reference sequence).

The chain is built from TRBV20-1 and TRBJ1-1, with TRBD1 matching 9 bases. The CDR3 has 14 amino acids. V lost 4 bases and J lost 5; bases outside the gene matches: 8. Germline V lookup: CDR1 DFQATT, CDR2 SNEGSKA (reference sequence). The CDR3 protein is CSATQGQGRTEAFF. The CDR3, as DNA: TGCAGTGCTACTCAGGGACAGGGTAGGACTGAAGCTTTCTTT.

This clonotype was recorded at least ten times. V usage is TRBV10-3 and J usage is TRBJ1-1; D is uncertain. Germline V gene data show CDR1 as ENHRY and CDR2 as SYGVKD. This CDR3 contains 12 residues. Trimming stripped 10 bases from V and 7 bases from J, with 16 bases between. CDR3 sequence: CATSSRMGEAFF. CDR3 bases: TGTGCCACTTCGTCCCGGATGGGTGAAGCTTTCTTT.

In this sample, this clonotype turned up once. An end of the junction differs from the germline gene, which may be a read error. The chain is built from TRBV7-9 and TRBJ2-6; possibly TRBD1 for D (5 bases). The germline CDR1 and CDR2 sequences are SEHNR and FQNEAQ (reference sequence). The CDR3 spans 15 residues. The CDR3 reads CANSARASGVNVLTF. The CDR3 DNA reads TGTGCCAACAGCGCCAGGGCTTCTGGGGTCAACGTCCTGACTTTC.

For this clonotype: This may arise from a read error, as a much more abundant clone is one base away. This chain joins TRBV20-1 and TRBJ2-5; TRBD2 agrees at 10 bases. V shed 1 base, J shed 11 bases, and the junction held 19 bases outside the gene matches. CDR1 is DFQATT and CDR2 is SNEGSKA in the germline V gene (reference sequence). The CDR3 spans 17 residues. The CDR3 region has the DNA TGCAGTGCTAGAGTCCGTCGGGCTAGCGGGGGCTACAATGAGCAGTACTTC. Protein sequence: CSARVRRASGGYNEQYF.

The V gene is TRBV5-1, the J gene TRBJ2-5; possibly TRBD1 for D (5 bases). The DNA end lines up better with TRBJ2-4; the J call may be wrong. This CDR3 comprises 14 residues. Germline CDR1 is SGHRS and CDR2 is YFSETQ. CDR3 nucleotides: TGCGCCAGCAGCTTGGGCAGGGCGGAAAACATTCAGTACTTC. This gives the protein CASSLGRAENIQYF.

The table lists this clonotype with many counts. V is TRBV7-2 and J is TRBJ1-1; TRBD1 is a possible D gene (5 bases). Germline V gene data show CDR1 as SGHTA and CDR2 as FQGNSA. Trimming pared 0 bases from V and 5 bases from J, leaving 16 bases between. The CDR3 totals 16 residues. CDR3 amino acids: CASSLARFGGATEAFF. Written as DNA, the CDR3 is TGTGCCAGCAGCTTAGCGCGGTTCGGGGGAGCAACTGAAGCTTTCTTT.

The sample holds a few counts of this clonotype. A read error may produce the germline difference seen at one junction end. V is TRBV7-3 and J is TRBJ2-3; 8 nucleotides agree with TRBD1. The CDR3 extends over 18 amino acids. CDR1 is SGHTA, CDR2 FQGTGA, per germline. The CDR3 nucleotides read TGTGCCAGCAGCCTAACCCCAACTGGGACAGGATTCACAGATACGCAGTATTTT. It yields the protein CASSLTPTGTGFTDTQYF.

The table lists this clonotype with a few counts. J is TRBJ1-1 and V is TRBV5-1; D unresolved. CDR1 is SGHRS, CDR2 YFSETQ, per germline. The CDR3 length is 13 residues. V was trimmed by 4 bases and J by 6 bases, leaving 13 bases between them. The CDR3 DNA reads TGCGCCAGCAGCGCCGGGTCATTTTCTGAAGCTTTCTTT. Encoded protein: CASSAGSFSEAFF. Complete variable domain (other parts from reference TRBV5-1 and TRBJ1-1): KAGVTQTPRYLIKTRGQQVTLSCSPISGHRSVSWYQQTPGQGLQFLFEYFSETQRNKGNFPGRFSGRQFSNSRSEMNVSTLELGDSALYLCASSAGSFSEAFFGQGTRLTVV.

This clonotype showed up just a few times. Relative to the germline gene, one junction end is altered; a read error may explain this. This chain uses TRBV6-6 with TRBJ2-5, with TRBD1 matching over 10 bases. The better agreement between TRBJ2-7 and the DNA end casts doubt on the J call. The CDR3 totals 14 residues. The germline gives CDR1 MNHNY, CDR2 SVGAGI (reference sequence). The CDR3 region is CAGSDGTGDYEQYF. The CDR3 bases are TGTGCCGGCAGCGATGGGACAGGGGACTACGAGCAGTACTTC.

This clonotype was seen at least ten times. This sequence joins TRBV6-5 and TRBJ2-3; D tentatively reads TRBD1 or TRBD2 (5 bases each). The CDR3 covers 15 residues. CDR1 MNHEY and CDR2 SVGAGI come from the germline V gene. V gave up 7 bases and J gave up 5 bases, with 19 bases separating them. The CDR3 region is CASKQRGDQGDTQYF. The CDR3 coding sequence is TGTGCCAGCAAACAACGTGGGGACCAGGGAGATACGCAGTATTTT.

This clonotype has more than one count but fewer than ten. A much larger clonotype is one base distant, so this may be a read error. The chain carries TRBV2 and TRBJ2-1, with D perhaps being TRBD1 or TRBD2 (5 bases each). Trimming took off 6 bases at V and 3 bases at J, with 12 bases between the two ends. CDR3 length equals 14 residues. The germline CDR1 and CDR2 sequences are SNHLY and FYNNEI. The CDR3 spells CASSRARGYNEQFF. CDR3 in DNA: TGTGCCAGCAGCAGGGCTCGGGGCTACAATGAGCAGTTCTTC.

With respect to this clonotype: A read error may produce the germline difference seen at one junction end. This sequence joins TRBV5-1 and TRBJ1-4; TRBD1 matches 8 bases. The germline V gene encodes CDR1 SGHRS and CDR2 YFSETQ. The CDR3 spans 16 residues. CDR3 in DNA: TGCGCCGGCAGCTTAGAACCGACAGGGGCGACGGAAAAACTGTTTTTT. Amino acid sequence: CAGSLEPTGATEKLFF.

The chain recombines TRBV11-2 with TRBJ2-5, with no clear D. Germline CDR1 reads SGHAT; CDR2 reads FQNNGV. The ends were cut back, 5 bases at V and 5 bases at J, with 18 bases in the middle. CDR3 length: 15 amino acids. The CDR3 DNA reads TGTGCCAGCAGCCCGACCGAAGTGTCGCGGGAGACCCAGTACTTC. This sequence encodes CASSPTEVSRETQYF.